This record looks at one TCR beta chain sequence and its context. This sample stems from a study of blood T cell repertoires in COVID-19. This CDR3 comprises 15 residues. Germline lookup yields CDR1 ENHRY and CDR2 SYGVKD. Trimming stripped 2 bases from V and 3 bases from J, with 13 bases between. Assay used: immunoSEQ multiplex PCR; TCRdb lists only in-frame clones, some missing. Among roughly 240,000 clones, approximately 85% were seen once, and the ten largest hold approximately 5%. The V call is TRBV10-3, the J call TRBJ1-1, with D perhaps matching TRBD1 (5 bases). The source of this sequence is a woman aged 80 or over with COVID-19, enrolled during active disease. Sequences were obtained from peripheral blood. The CDR3 DNA sequence: TGTGCCATCAGTGAGGGTTTCAGGGCCGACACTGAAGCTTTCTTT. Amino acid sequence: CAISEGFRADTEAFF.